The next 9 T cell receptor beta chains were all read from a single sample in a study of blood T cell repertoires in COVID-19. Some clones are missing from TCRdb's copy, which holds only in-frame ones; the method was immunoSEQ multiplex PCR. The sample has about 320,000 clones; about 85% are singletons. The specimen sequenced was PBMCs or T cells enriched from blood (not recorded which). The source of these receptors is a woman in her 30s who had been exposed to COVID-19.

This rearrangement joins TRBV29-1 to TRBJ2-7; 7 bases match TRBD2. V shed 5 bases, J shed 2 bases, and the junction held 3 bases outside the gene matches. The germline gives CDR1 SQVTM, CDR2 ANQGSEA. This CDR3 is built from 12 residues. CDR3 residues: CSVRSGAYEQYF. The CDR3 DNA reads as TGCAGCGTTAGGAGCGGGGCCTACGAGCAGTACTTC.

This clone occurred many times. The rearrangement uses TRBV2 and TRBJ2-5; TRBD2 matches at 9 bases. Germline CDR1 is SNHLY and CDR2 is FYNNEI. V shed 8 bases and J 5 bases; nucleotides not matched to a gene: 9. This CDR3 is 14 amino acids long. DNA of the CDR3: TGTGCCAGCGGCAGGCGGGAGGGCCCGGAGACCCAGTACTTC. This translates into CASGRREGPETQYF.

This clone was counted a few times. The chain joins TRBV6-1 to TRBJ1-3; D call uncertain. V lost 1 base, J lost 0 bases, and 13 bases lay in between. The CDR3 is 17 amino acids. Germline assignment: CDR1 MNHNS and CDR2 SASEGT. CDR3 amino acids: CASSEDWRRSSGNTIYF. CDR3 coding DNA: TGTGCCAGCAGTGAAGATTGGCGGAGAAGCTCTGGAAACACCATATATTTT.

The chain uses TRBV28 and TRBJ1-2; 7 bases match TRBD1. CDR3 length: 15 amino acids. V shed 5 bases and J 5 bases; nucleotides not matched to a gene: 11. Germline V CDR1 and CDR2: MDHEN, SYDVKM. The CDR3 DNA reads TGTGCCAGCAGTCCCCCGGACAGGACGGGGTATGGCTACACCTTC. Protein product: CASSPPDRTGYGYTF.

V usage is TRBV19 and J usage is TRBJ1-6; 8 nucleotides agree with TRBD1. The CDR3 spans 14 residues. Trimming removed 5 bases from V and 7 bases from J; junction bases left unmatched: 4. Germline CDR1 is LNHDA and CDR2 is SQIVND (reference sequence). The CDR3 DNA reads as TGTGCCAGTAGTTTGGGACAGGCGAATTCACCCCTCCACTTT. This sequence encodes CASSLGQANSPLHF.

This clone appeared a single time. The chain employs TRBV29-1 and TRBJ2-5; a possible D gene is TRBD1 (6 bases). Trimming shortened V by 7 bases and J by 2 bases, and 17 bases separated the two germline ends. The germline gives CDR1 SQVTM, CDR2 ANQGSEA. The CDR3 is made up of 14 amino acids. In nucleotides, the CDR3 is TGCAGCGCGAGCGGACAGCTGATTCAAGAGACCCAGTACTTC. Protein product: CSASGQLIQETQYF.

The chain combines TRBV30 with TRBJ1-6, with 7 bases that match TRBD1. V was clipped by 5 bases and J by 6 bases; unmatched bases: 4. This CDR3 contains 13 residues. CDR1 is GTSNPN, CDR2 SVGIG, per germline (reference sequence). CDR3 sequence reads: CAWLGTVNSPLHF. The CDR3 coding sequence is TGTGCCTGGCTCGGGACAGTTAATTCACCCCTCCACTTT.

The chain has TRBV6-5 and TRBJ1-2, with 10 nucleotides matching TRBD1. The germline V gene encodes CDR1 MNHEY and CDR2 SVGAGI. V shed 5 bases, J shed 8 bases, and the junction held 5 bases outside the gene matches. The CDR3 has 13 amino acids. CDR3 sequence: CASSLDRGKGYTF. DNA for the CDR3: TGTGCCAGCAGTCTGGACAGGGGGAAAGGCTACACCTTC.

The table lists this clone with a count of one. The CDR3: CAWSVVRRGYDYGYTF. As DNA, the CDR3 is TGTGCCTGGAGTGTAGTCCGTCGGGGGTACGACTATGGCTACACCTTC. The chain carries TRBV30 and TRBJ1-2; a possible D gene is TRBD1 (5 bases). Trimming pared 0 bases from V and 3 bases from J, leaving 17 bases between. The germline CDR1 and CDR2 sequences are GTSNPN and SVGIG (reference sequence). This CDR3 comprises 16 residues.